This T cell receptor beta chain was retrieved from a study of T cell responses to AZD1222 COVID-19 vaccine (dated by TCRdb to 2020 to 2022). Context from the whole study: TCR sequencing was performed for roughly 250 trial participants, of whom around 200 were given two doses of AZD1222 and roughly 25 were given two doses of MenACWY control vaccine. Trial participants were enrolled by age into subgroups of 18-55, 56-69 and 70-plus years, and 148, 28 and 57 TCR-sequenced participants, respectively, were included in these subgroups.

CDR1 and CDR2 are drawn from the germline V gene: SQVTM, ANQGSEA. V and J are trimmed by 5 bases and 4 bases, and the gene matches miss 10 bases of the junction. Spanning cysteine to phenylalanine, the CDR3 consists of 14 amino acids. The retained sequence is limited to the CDR3, 42 bases, with the frame set at the first base. General findings and caveats noted by the study authors: Because no day 14 peak-response samples were available, the repertoires could be characterized only after the peak T cell response. Conclusions about previously exposed vaccinees are limited, since just a handful of AZD1222 recipients were seropositive for SARS-CoV-2 at baseline. Nearly half of unique spike-specific TCRs reportedly recognized epitopes outside regions mutated in the B.1.351 and B.1.1.7 variants. A significant rise in spike-specific TCR breadth and depth was observed after two AZD1222 doses relative to day 0 and relative to MenACWY recipients. In the small 56-69-year group, the increase in depth fell short of significance, most likely because of low power. Most participants were white British and females outnumbered males, and the authors suggested that clonal diversity may have been underestimated. The vaccine-associated CD4 TCRs covered the entire spike protein, and the dominant responses fell in regions 160-218 and 743-854.

The time point label, as the study defines it: about 28 days (+/-7) after the second vaccine dose. AZD1222 recipients given second doses at about 4 weeks or at about 12 weeks were pooled, since spike-specific TCR depth and breadth were not found to differ between the two schedules. Vaccinee samples were obtained from the UK trials COV001 and COV002, which included a single-blind randomized controlled phase 2/3 trial of AZD1222 (ChAdOx1 nCoV-19) in healthy adults. For TCRbeta chain sequencing, PBMC samples were collected from trial participants at day 0 and at day 28 after the second dose. The CDR3 regions of human TCRbeta chains were subjected to immunosequencing. In the authors' own workflow: Repertoire TCRs were matched against a reference library of SARS-CoV-2-specific TCRs generated with the MIRA antigen-specificity platform. Breadth was defined as the fraction of unique TCRs that were SARS-CoV-2-associated. Depth was defined as the fraction of total T cells that were SARS-CoV-2-associated. Using the MIRA data, each spike-specific TCR was assigned both to the spike region to which the TCR was reactive and to a CD4 or CD8 class. Log10-transformed breadth and depth values were compared by one-way ANOVA with Sidak's multiple comparisons tests. TCRdb took over this immuneACCESS table, retaining in-frame rearrangements with V and J assigned. Such tables are incomplete; in checked studies, under half of the missing clones stem from an unresolved V gene, and the remainder is unexplained. V, J and clone size were drawn from that table, and D and trimming were deduced from the DNA. In all, the sample holds fewer than 150,000 clones, and roughly 90% of those were seen once. The top ten clonotypes cover roughly 5.2% of the sample.

Comments on this clone: The antigen this receptor binds is unknown. Per-base quality was not reported, and no clone a single base away is much larger than it.

The source material was peripheral blood, sampled 28 days after the second AZD1222 dose. The sequence was obtained from an adult who received the AZD1222 COVID-19 vaccine. The sequence links TRBV29-1 to TRBJ1-1; 7 central bases correspond to TRBD1. In nucleotides, the sequence is TGCAGCGTTCGAGGCAGGGGGGCGTTCACTGAAGCTTTCTTT. It specifies CSVRGRGAFTEAFF. With all but the CDR3 taken from the reference TRBV29-1 and TRBJ1-1 genes, the full variable domain is: SAVISQKPSRDICQRGTSLTIQCQVDSQVTMMFWYRQQPGQSLTLIATANQGSEATYESGFVIDKFPISRPNLTFSTLTVSNMSPEDSSIYLCSVRGRGAFTEAFFGQGTRLTVV.